The rows below give T cell receptor beta chains drawn from one sample of a study of T cell changes during pregnancy in multiple sclerosis. Some clones are missing from TCRdb's copy, which holds only in-frame ones; the method was immunoSEQ multiplex PCR. The sample gives 45,000 or so clones, approximately 91% of which show up once; 9% is in the top ten. This sample comprised CD8+ T cells from peripheral blood mononuclear cells, obtained after pregnancy. The receptors were gathered from a female donor with multiple sclerosis, enrolled in a pregnancy study. Both conserved end residues are part of each CDR3. Fields, in order: D gene, J gene, clone size, V gene, CDR3 DNA, CDR3 protein. The D gene is left open where the match is weak. Clone sizes are given selectively: once, few, many, or a class where the clone is expanded.

TRBD1 | TRBJ1-2 | NA | TRBV6-1 | TGTGCCAGCAGTGAAAGGACAGGGGACTTTGGAAATGGCTACACCTTC | CASSERTGDFGNGYTF
TRBD1 | TRBJ1-2 | NA | TRBV28 | TGTGCCAGCAGTTTATCCGGGACAGGGGGTGGCTACACCTTC | CASSLSGTGGGYTF
NA | TRBJ2-2 | once | TRBV2 | TGTGCCAGCAGTGACAGGGGGAACACCGGGGAGCTGTTTTTT | CASSDRGNTGELFF
NA | TRBJ1-2 | NA | TRBV6-5 | TGTGCCAGCAGTGCACTTGAGGGATCGGTGAATGGCTACACCTTC | CASSALEGSVNGYTF
NA | TRBJ1-2 | NA | TRBV27 | TGTGCCAGCAGTATGAGACAGTTCTATGGCTACACCTTC | CASSMRQFYGYTF
NA | TRBJ1-1 | NA | TRBV7-8 | TGTGCCAGCAGATCATTGCAGGGTCGGTGGAACACTGAAGCTTTCTTT | CASRSLQGRWNTEAFF
NA | TRBJ1-5 | NA | TRBV11-3 | TGTGCCAGCAGGAGAACCAGGTTTATCAATCAGCCCCAGCATTTT | CASRRTRFINQPQHF
NA | TRBJ2-7 | NA | TRBV7-2 | TGTGCCAGCAGCCCCCCGGGGAACGAGCAGTACTTC | CASSPPGNEQYF
TRBD1 | TRBJ1-1 | NA | TRBV10-2 | TGCGCCAGCAGTGACTCGACAGGGACGAACACTGAAGCTTTCTTT | CASSDSTGTNTEAFF
TRBD2 | TRBJ2-1 | NA | TRBV5-6 | TGTGCCAGCAGTCCCGGACTAGCGGGGGGGCTCTCCTACAATGAGCAGTTCTTC | CASSPGLAGGLSYNEQFF
NA | TRBJ1-1 | once | TRBV19 | TGTGCCAGTAAAGCCAGCAGGGCCTCTTCGGCTGAAGCTTTCTTT | CASKASRASSAEAFF